A single sample gave rise to the 31 T cell receptor beta chains below, sequenced in a study of T cell responses to AZD1222 COVID-19 vaccine. Sequencing was performed with immunoSEQ multiplex PCR; in TCRdb, only in-frame clones are kept and a portion is missing. The sample consists of about 86,000 clones, 85% to 90% of them appearing once. The sequencing used peripheral blood, collected 28 days after the second AZD1222 dose. These receptors were obtained from an adult who received the AZD1222 COVID-19 vaccine.

V usage is TRBV3-1 (or the pseudogene TRBV3-2) and J usage is TRBJ2-1; the D gene is possibly TRBD1 (5 bases). This CDR3 is 15 amino acids long. V was trimmed by 4 bases and J by 3 bases, leaving 13 bases between them. CDR1 and CDR2 (germline): LGHDT, YNNKEL (reference sequence). The CDR3 nucleotides read TGTGCCAGCAGCCTGATAAGGGGCGGCTACAATGAGCAGTTCTTC. It specifies CASSLIRGGYNEQFF.

The chain carries TRBV19 and TRBJ1-3; 9 bases line up with TRBD1. The germline V gene encodes CDR1 LNHDA and CDR2 SQIVND (reference sequence). J was trimmed by 0 bases and V by 5 bases; bases with no gene match: 2. CDR3 length: 15 residues. The CDR3 reads CASSVDRGSGNTIYF. The DNA of the CDR3 is TGTGCCAGTAGTGTGGACAGGGGCTCTGGAAACACCATATATTTT.

This chain connects TRBV7-3 to TRBJ2-5; possible D gene TRBD1, 6 bases. The germline V gene has CDR1 SGHTA and CDR2 FQGTGA. Trimming pared 5 bases from V and 5 bases from J, leaving 18 bases between. This CDR3 is 15 amino acids long. The CDR3 sequence is CASSDPGTPAETQYF. Here the CDR3 DNA reads TGTGCCAGCAGCGACCCCGGGACACCTGCGGAGACCCAGTACTTC.

Written as DNA, the CDR3 is TGTGCCAGCAGCCCAGCTGGAGCGGGAGGGCGTAATGAGCAGTTCTTC. It translates to CASSPAGAGGRNEQFF. The chain links TRBV3-1 (or the pseudogene TRBV3-2) to TRBJ2-1; 10 bases map to TRBD2. V shed 4 bases and J 7 bases; nucleotides not matched to a gene: 10. There are 16 residues in the CDR3. Germline V lookup: CDR1 LGHDT, CDR2 YNNKEL (reference sequence).

The rearrangement joins TRBV29-1 to TRBJ2-2, with D perhaps TRBD2 (6 bases). CDR1 and CDR2 from the germline V gene are SQVTM and ANQGSEA. The V end was cut by 7 bases, the J end by 6 bases, with 21 bases between. The CDR3 length is 15 residues. CDR3: CSASRDSRSSGELFF. As DNA, the CDR3 is TGCAGCGCCTCCCGGGACTCCCGGTCCTCCGGGGAGCTGTTTTTT.

J is TRBJ1-1 and V is TRBV5-1; D is ambiguous. The ends were cut back, 4 bases at V and 3 bases at J, with 16 bases in the middle. The CDR3 runs 15 residues. Per the germline V gene, CDR1 is SGHRS and CDR2 is YFSETQ. Here the CDR3 DNA reads TGCGCCAGCAGCCTACGACCTGGGAGGGACACTGAAGCTTTCTTT. Its translation is CASSLRPGRDTEAFF.

The V and J genes are TRBV18 and TRBJ1-3; no clear D gene. CDR3 length equals 12 residues. Germline-derived CDR1 and CDR2 are KGHSH and LQKENI. V shed 6 bases and J shed 4 bases, with 7 bases lying between them. CDR3 protein: CASSREGNTIYF. The CDR3, as DNA: TGTGCCAGCTCCCGGGAGGGAAACACCATATATTTT.

The chain has TRBV19 and TRBJ1-2, with a possible D match to TRBD1 (6 bases). With 5 bases removed from V and 6 bases from J, the gap between germline ends came to 19 bases. This CDR3 contains 15 residues. CDR1 and CDR2 from the germline V gene are LNHDA and SQIVND (reference sequence). The CDR3 here is CASSHQTGGRNGYTF. The CDR3 DNA reads as TGTGCCAGTAGTCATCAGACAGGAGGTAGAAATGGCTACACCTTC.

V usage is TRBV7-2 and J usage is TRBJ2-2; no definite D call. CDR1 and CDR2 from the germline V gene are SGHTA and FQGNSA. The V gene lost 5 bases and the J gene lost 2 bases, with 6 bases spanning the gap. CDR3 size: 13 residues. The CDR3 sequence: CASSADNTGELFF. CDR3 bases: TGTGCCAGCAGCGCCGATAACACCGGGGAGCTGTTTTTT.

J is TRBJ2-3 and V is TRBV27; D call uncertain. The CDR3 is 16 amino acids. Germline assignment: CDR1 MNHEY and CDR2 SMNVEV (reference sequence). Trimming removed 6 bases at V and 0 bases at J, with 16 bases between. The CDR3, as DNA: TGTGCCAGCAGGACCAACAGTGGAACTAGCACAGATACGCAGTATTTT. It translates to CASRTNSGTSTDTQYF.

The chain uses TRBV15 and TRBJ1-2, with D hard to call. V was trimmed by 0 bases and J by 2 bases, leaving 10 bases between them. Germline assignment: CDR1 LNHNV and CDR2 YYDKDF (reference sequence). The CDR3 sequence is 15 residues long. The CDR3 DNA follows: TGTGCCACCAGCAGAGATTTGGGATCCAACTATGGCTACACCTTC. Its translation is CATSRDLGSNYGYTF.

The chain is built from TRBV5-4 and TRBJ1-1, with a possible D match to TRBD1 (6 bases). Germline CDR1 reads SGHNT; CDR2 reads YYREEE (reference sequence). V was shortened by 4 bases and J by 1 base, with 17 bases between the two germline ends. This CDR3 is built from 16 residues. The CDR3 here is CASSDWQGRGNTEAFF. The CDR3 coding sequence is TGTGCCAGCAGCGATTGGCAGGGGCGAGGGAACACTGAAGCTTTCTTT.

This sequence joins TRBV5-6 and TRBJ1-2; D not resolved. This CDR3 contains 12 residues. The ends were cut back, 4 bases at V and 0 bases at J, with 4 bases in the middle. Per the germline V gene, CDR1 is SGHDT and CDR2 is YYEEEE. The CDR3 bases are TGTGCCAGCAGCCTCGCTAACTATGGCTACACCTTC. It yields the protein CASSLANYGYTF. Full variable domain (remainder filled in from reference TRBV5-6 and TRBJ1-2): DAGVTQSPTHLIKTRGQQVTLRCSPKSGHDTVSWYQQALGQGPQFIFQYYEEEERQRGNFPDRFSGHQFPNYSSELNVNALLLGDSALYLCASSLANYGYTFGSGTRLTVV.

This clone turned up a few times. The chain employs TRBV10-3 and TRBJ1-2; D is uncertain. Germline CDR1 reads ENHRY; CDR2 reads SYGVKD. CDR3 size: 13 residues. Between the trimmed V and J ends, which lost 1 base and 7 bases, there was a span of 10 bases. The CDR3 region is CAISEWVRSGYTF. CDR3 DNA sequence: TGTGCCATCAGTGAGTGGGTCCGGAGTGGCTACACCTTC.

This clone is a singleton in its sample. CDR3 loop: CASGTSGGDKNIQYF. Written as DNA, the CDR3 is TGTGCCAGCGGGACTAGCGGGGGAGACAAAAACATTCAGTACTTC. This chain connects TRBV7-9 to TRBJ2-4; 14 bases align to TRBD2. J was trimmed by 3 bases and V by 8 bases; bases with no gene match: 3. Germline V gene sequence: CDR1 SEHNR, CDR2 FQNEAQ (reference sequence). This CDR3 region has 15 residues.

The chain uses TRBV30 and TRBJ1-2; 7 bases line up with TRBD1. This CDR3 spans 12 amino acids. With 5 bases clipped from V and 3 bases from J, the junction kept 3 bases outside the gene matches. The germline V gene has CDR1 GTSNPN and CDR2 SVGIG (reference sequence). CDR3 nucleotide sequence: TGTGCCTGGGCCGGGACAGACTATGGCTACACCTTC. It yields the protein CAWAGTDYGYTF.

V is TRBV27 and J is TRBJ1-2; D might be TRBD1 (6 bases). This CDR3 has 13 amino acids. The germline CDR1 and CDR2 sequences are MNHEY and SMNVEV (reference sequence). V lost 3 bases and J 7 bases, leaving 12 bases between the germline ends. In DNA, the CDR3 is TGTGCCAGCAGTTTTCGGGGGGCCGGTGGCTACACCTTC. It is translated as CASSFRGAGGYTF.

This chain uses TRBV7-9 with TRBJ2-1; 15 nucleotides match TRBD2. J lost 4 bases, V lost 3 bases, and 4 bases had no gene match. CDR3 size: 17 residues. Germline CDR1 and CDR2: SEHNR and FQNEAQ (reference sequence). CDR3 nucleotides: TGTGCCAGCAGCTTGGGACTAGCGGGAGGACTATACAATGAGCAGTTCTTC. Protein product: CASSLGLAGGLYNEQFF.

The chain links TRBV2 to TRBJ1-4; TRBD1 matches at 9 bases. Germline CDR1 SNHLY, CDR2 FYNNEI. V lost 6 bases, J lost 0 bases, and 5 bases stayed unmatched. The length of the CDR3 is 16 residues. CDR3 nucleotide sequence: TGTGCCAGCAGGGGGGACAGGGCTGCAACTAATGAAAAACTGTTTTTT. This translates into CASRGDRAATNEKLFF.

V and J are TRBV18 and TRBJ1-6, with a tentative D call TRBD1 (6 bases). Trimming pared 2 bases from V and 8 bases from J, leaving 7 bases between. Germline assignment: CDR1 KGHSH and CDR2 LQKENI. This CDR3 contains 13 residues. The CDR3 DNA follows: TGTGCCAGCTCACCAGGGGGCGATTCACCCCTCCACTTT. Residues: CASSPGGDSPLHF. Filled out from reference TRBV18 and TRBJ1-6, the complete variable domain reads NAGVMQNPRHLVRRRGQEARLRCSPMKGHSHVYWYRQLPEEGLKFMVYLQKENIIDESGMPKERFSAEFPKEGPSILRIQQVVRGDSAAYFCASSPGGDSPLHFGNGTRLTVT.

J is TRBJ2-2 and V is TRBV19; D may be TRBD1 or TRBD2 (5 bases each). The CDR3 has 17 amino acids. CDR1 and CDR2 from the germline V gene are LNHDA and SQIVND (reference sequence). V shed 7 bases and J shed 1 base, with 19 bases lying between them. CDR3: CASTSRSGTVNTGELFF. The CDR3 coding sequence is TGTGCCAGTACCTCACGATCCGGGACGGTGAACACCGGGGAGCTGTTTTTT.

This chain links TRBV12-3 or TRBV12-4 with TRBJ1-6; D is possibly TRBD1 (6 bases). Trimming took off 9 bases at V and 7 bases at J, with 13 bases between the two ends. The CDR3 totals 13 residues. CDR3 loop: CASRGQQNSPLHF. CDR3 nucleotides: TGTGCCAGTAGAGGACAGCAAAATTCACCCCTCCACTTT.

The chain carries TRBV7-8 and TRBJ1-3; unclear D gene. Germline values: CDR1 SGHVS, CDR2 FQNEAQ. Trimming removed 5 bases from V and 0 bases from J, with 11 bases in between. The CDR3 totals 15 residues. CDR3 loop: CASSQSAVSGNTIYF. Written as DNA, the CDR3 is TGTGCCAGCAGCCAGTCGGCAGTCTCTGGAAACACCATATATTTT.

This chain connects TRBV28 to TRBJ2-1; D might be TRBD1 or TRBD2, each matching 5 bases. The CDR3 length is 14 residues. Germline CDR1 is MDHEN and CDR2 is SYDVKM. Trimming took 8 bases from V and 10 from J, leaving 21 bases between them. CDR3 in DNA: TGTGCCAGCGCAAAACTAGGACCAAAGGGGGAGCAGTTCTTC. This encodes CASAKLGPKGEQFF.

The V and J genes are TRBV11-2 and TRBJ2-7, with 13 bases that match TRBD2. After removal of 6 bases from V and 2 bases from J, the junction contained 10 bases not matched to a gene. Germline CDR1 SGHAT, CDR2 FQNNGV. This CDR3 has 17 residues. Here the CDR3 DNA reads TGTGCCAGCAGGCACCCCCGGACTAGCGGGAGTCCCTACGAGCAGTACTTC. Protein product: CASRHPRTSGSPYEQYF. Drawing the rest from reference TRBV11-2 and TRBJ2-7, the complete variable domain is EAGVAQSPRYKIIEKRQSVAFWCNPISGHATLYWYQQILGQGPKLLIQFQNNGVVDDSQLPKDRFSAERLKGVDSTLKIQPAKLEDSAVYLCASRHPRTSGSPYEQYFGPGTRLTVT.

The chain combines TRBV2 with TRBJ1-1; the D is unclear. Germline CDR1 and CDR2: SNHLY and FYNNEI. The V end lost 5 bases, the J end lost 0 bases, and 10 bases lay between the germline ends. The CDR3 totals 14 residues. CDR3 nucleotide sequence: TGTGCCAGCAGTTTGGGCAGTTTGAACACTGAAGCTTTCTTT. It is translated as CASSLGSLNTEAFF.

The V and J genes are TRBV11-2 and TRBJ1-1, with D tentatively TRBD1 (5 bases). Looked up from germline, CDR1 is SGHAT and CDR2 is FQNNGV. Trimming removed 4 bases at V and 4 bases at J, with 13 bases between. CDR3 size: 14 residues. The CDR3 protein is CASSSLGGSTEAFF. The DNA for the CDR3 is TGTGCCAGCAGCTCCCTGGGGGGGAGCACTGAAGCTTTCTTT.

J is TRBJ1-2 and V is TRBV30, with D hard to call. The length of the CDR3 is 14 residues. V lost 3 bases and J 2 bases, leaving 13 bases between the germline ends. Germline V gene data show CDR1 as GTSNPN and CDR2 as SVGIG (reference sequence). CDR3 region: CAWSPGLFNYGYTF. CDR3 sequence (DNA): TGTGCCTGGAGCCCGGGATTATTCAACTATGGCTACACCTTC.

The chain links TRBV28 to TRBJ1-1, with 7 nucleotides matching TRBD1. The ends lost 2 bases at V and 0 bases at J; junction bases unmatched: 3. CDR3 length: 15 residues. Looked up from germline, CDR1 is MDHEN and CDR2 is SYDVKM. Here the CDR3 reads CASSLMTGMNTEAFF. The DNA of the CDR3 is TGTGCCAGCAGTTTAATGACAGGGATGAACACTGAAGCTTTCTTT. Together with reference TRBV28 and TRBJ1-1, the CDR3 gives the full variable domain: DVKVTQSSRYLVKRTGEKVFLECVQDMDHENMFWYRQDPGLGLRLIYFSYDVKMKEKGDIPEGYSVSREKKERFSLILESASTNQTSMYLCASSLMTGMNTEAFFGQGTRLTVV.

The gene calls are TRBV7-2 and TRBJ2-1; 12 nucleotides line up with TRBD2. Germline V gene sequence: CDR1 SGHTA, CDR2 FQGNSA. Unmatched junction bases numbered 10, after V lost 9 bases and J lost 10 bases. This CDR3 has 14 amino acids. The CDR3 sequence: CASHGLAGFGEQFF. CDR3 nucleotides: TGTGCCAGTCACGGACTAGCGGGGTTTGGAGAGCAGTTCTTC. The full variable domain, its missing parts supplied by reference TRBV7-2 and TRBJ2-1, is GAGVSQSPSNKVTEKGKDVELRCDPISGHTALYWYRQSLGQGLEFLIYFQGNSAPDKSGLPSDRFSAERTGGSVSTLTIQRTQQEDSAVYLCASHGLAGFGEQFFGPGTRLTVL.

The J gene is TRBJ1-5, the V gene TRBV7-6; no definite D call. Germline V lookup: CDR1 SGHVS, CDR2 FNYEAQ. With 4 bases removed from V and 9 bases from J, the gap between germline ends came to 10 bases. The CDR3 extends over 12 amino acids. The CDR3 DNA is TGTGCCAGCAGCTCGGCACTGGGGCCCCAGCATTTT. It codes for CASSSALGPQHF.